The 19 T cell receptor beta chains in this list originate from one sample, sequenced in a study of molecular identifiers for immune sequencing clone quantification. TCRdb called the PCR reads again in MiXCR, with one record for every CDR3 protein. The sample shows fewer than 100,000 distinct CDR3 sequences, around 20% of them seen only once. The sequencing sample was made of naive CD8+ T cells from blood, with Jurkat cell RNA spiked in. Subset meaning: FACS-sorted CD8+CD4-CCR7+CD45RA+ naive T cells. These receptors originate from a human donor in good health. Some libraries in this study had Jurkat cell RNA spiked in.

In the case of this clonotype: This may come from a read error, since a much larger clone is one base off. V usage is TRBV18 and J usage is TRBJ2-4, with 9 bases fitting TRBD2. The V gene's germline CDR1 is KGHSH and CDR2 LQKENI. The length of the CDR3 is 16 residues. The CDR3 spells CASTPDAGLAKDIQYF. CDR3 DNA: TGTGCCAGCACCCCTGATGCGGGACTAGCCAAAGACATTCAGTACTTC.

This clonotype appeared many times. The CDR3 coding sequence is TGTGCCAGCAGTCGTAGTAAGAACACTGAAGCTTTCTTT. Its translation: CASSRSKNTEAFF. V is TRBV9 and J is TRBJ1-1; D ambiguous. Germline CDR1 reads SGDLS; CDR2 reads YYNGEE. Trimming pared 5 bases from V and 1 base from J, leaving 9 bases between. The CDR3 length is 13 residues.

This clonotype has ten or more counts. The chain links TRBV18 to TRBJ2-3, with TRBD1 matching over 8 bases. This CDR3 has 16 amino acids. The germline gives CDR1 KGHSH, CDR2 LQKENI. Trimming at V came to 3 bases and at J to 3 bases, leaving 8 bases not matched to a gene. The CDR3 region is CASSPSPGQATDTQYF. Written as DNA, the CDR3 is TGTGCCAGCTCACCTTCGCCGGGACAGGCAACAGATACGCAGTATTTT.

Points on this clonotype: One end of the junction fails to match germline, which may point to a read error. The chain is built from TRBV3-1 and TRBJ2-5; maybe TRBD2 (5 bases). The CDR3 is 15 amino acids. Germline-derived CDR1 and CDR2 are LGHDT and YNNKEL (reference sequence). The CDR3 here is CASSPSDGNQETQHF. The DNA of the CDR3 is TGTGCCAGCAGCCCGTCCGACGGGAACCAAGAGACCCAGCACTTC.

Turning to this clonotype: This CDR3 fails to terminate in the conserved phenylalanine or tryptophan, so it likely reflects a read error. This rearrangement joins TRBV7-9 to TRBJ2-1, with 16 bases aligning to TRBD2. Unmatched junction bases numbered 6, after V lost 6 bases and J lost 1 base. The CDR3 covers 18 residues. CDR1 and CDR2 from the germline V gene are SEHNR and FQNEAQ (reference sequence). The CDR3 DNA is TGTGCCAGCAGTCCTGGGACTAGCGGGGGGGCTTCCTACAATGAGCAGTTCTCC. As protein: CASSPGTSGGASYNEQFS.

The gene calls are TRBV14 and TRBJ2-1; D is perhaps TRBD2 (7 bases). Trimming removed 0 bases at V and 6 bases at J, with 15 bases between. The CDR3 loop spans 16 amino acids. CDR1 and CDR2 (germline): SGHDN, FVKESK. The CDR3 sequence: CASSQDGAGALNEQFF. CDR3 DNA: TGTGCCAGCAGCCAAGATGGCGCGGGGGCACTCAATGAGCAGTTCTTC.

The chain has TRBV6-2 or TRBV6-3 and TRBJ2-5; a possible D gene is TRBD2 (5 bases). The V end lost 4 bases, the J end lost 5 bases, and 5 bases lay between the germline ends. Germline CDR1 and CDR2: MNHEY and SVGEGT. The CDR3 extends over 11 amino acids. The CDR3 loop reads CASSWEETQYF. The CDR3 DNA reads as TGTGCCAGCAGTTGGGAGGAGACCCAGTACTTC.

This clonotype was observed many times. CDR3 region: CSVPQAGELFF. The CDR3 DNA sequence: TGCAGCGTCCCCCAGGCCGGGGAGCTGTTTTTT. The chain joins TRBV29-1 to TRBJ2-2; no definite D call. The CDR3 has 11 residues. Germline loops: CDR1 SQVTM, CDR2 ANQGSEA. V gave up 6 bases and J gave up 6 bases, with 8 bases separating them.

The chain combines TRBV4-1 with TRBJ2-7; the D gene is possibly TRBD1 (6 bases). The germline V and J ends were trimmed by 3 bases and 2 bases, with 11 bases remaining between them. Germline V lookup: CDR1 MGHRA, CDR2 YSYEKL. The length of the CDR3 is 14 residues. The CDR3 nucleotides read TGCGCCAGCAGCCACCGGGACATAGCCTACGAGCAGTACTTC. Protein: CASSHRDIAYEQYF.

V and J are TRBV6-2 or TRBV6-3 and TRBJ2-7, with a possible D match to TRBD2 (6 bases). Germline V gene lookup returns CDR1 MNHEY and CDR2 SVGEGT. The V and J ends lost 5 bases and 1 base respectively, with 27 bases between them. This CDR3 contains 19 residues. CDR3 residues: CASSILGRDRTWESYEQYF. The CDR3 nucleotides read TGTGCCAGCAGTATCCTCGGGCGGGATCGGACCTGGGAGTCCTACGAGCAGTACTTC.

J is TRBJ2-7 and V is TRBV6-1; D call uncertain. CDR1 and CDR2 (germline): MNHNS, SASEGT. The ends were cut back, 2 bases at V and 3 bases at J, with 8 bases in the middle. This CDR3 spans 13 amino acids. The CDR3, as DNA: TGTGCCAGCAGTGAACGGCAGGACTACGAGCAGTACTTC. This translates into CASSERQDYEQYF.

This clonotype appeared many times. V and J are TRBV29-1 and TRBJ2-2; 11 bases match TRBD2. Germline trimming cut 2 bases from V and 5 bases from J; bases unmatched to any gene: 7. The CDR3 consists of 16 residues. Germline values: CDR1 SQVTM, CDR2 ANQGSEA. CDR3 sequence: CSVEITSGRGTGELFF. CDR3 bases: TGCAGCGTTGAAATAACTAGCGGGAGAGGGACCGGGGAGCTGTTTTTT.

The genes are TRBV20-1 and TRBJ1-1; tentatively, D is TRBD1 (5 bases). V shed 4 bases and J shed 4 bases, with 13 bases lying between them. CDR1 and CDR2 (germline): DFQATT, SNEGSKA (reference sequence). CDR3 length: 13 residues. The CDR3 nucleotides are TGCAGTGCTATTTGGGCGAGGGGCACTGAAGCTTTCTTT. Translated: CSAIWARGTEAFF.

At least ten counts were recorded for this clonotype. CDR3 sequence (DNA): TGTGCCAGCAGTTTATCGTTAGGGCAGGTGGGAACTGAAGCTTTCTTT. It specifies CASSLSLGQVGTEAFF. V is TRBV27 and J is TRBJ1-1; D is unclear. Per germline, CDR1 MNHEY and CDR2 SMNVEV (reference sequence). The CDR3 has 16 amino acids. Between the trimmed V and J ends, which lost 0 bases and 5 bases, there was a span of 16 bases.

This clonotype has just a few counts. The rearrangement joins TRBV6-2 or TRBV6-3 to TRBJ2-1, with TRBD2 identical over 7 bases. Germline CDR1 is MNHEY and CDR2 is SVGEGT. This CDR3 region has 17 residues. The V gene end was trimmed by 6 bases and the J gene end by 8 bases; junction bases not matched to a gene: 19. CDR3 bases: TGTGCCAGCAGCTTTCTCATCATTGGGGCGGGGGAGTATGAGCAGTTCTTC. Residues: CASSFLIIGAGEYEQFF.

Many counts were recorded for this clonotype. This rearrangement joins TRBV6-2 or TRBV6-3 to TRBJ2-2, with 8 bases lining up with TRBD1. The CDR3 has 16 amino acids. J lost 8 bases, V lost 4 bases, and 12 bases had no gene match. Germline V gives CDR1 MNHEY, CDR2 SVGEGT. CDR3 protein: CASSLAGTGWPGELFF. In DNA form, the CDR3 reads TGTGCCAGCAGTTTGGCCGGGACAGGTTGGCCTGGGGAGCTGTTTTTT.

A word on this clonotype: At one boundary the junction diverges from the germline segment, which might be a read error. The chain links TRBV6-4 to TRBJ2-1, with D possibly being TRBD2 (5 bases). Germline V gene data show CDR1 as MRHNA and CDR2 as SNTAGT. CDR3 length equals 16 residues. CDR3 region: CASSDSRSSNYNEQLF. DNA of the CDR3: TGTGCCAGCAGTGACTCGAGGTCTAGCAATTACAATGAGCAGCTCTTC.

A word on this clonotype: Given a much more abundant clone one base away, this may be a read error. The chain couples TRBV29-1 to TRBJ2-7, with TRBD2 identical over 7 bases. Per germline, CDR1 SQVTM and CDR2 ANQGSEA. The CDR3 is made up of 15 amino acids. The CDR3 loop is CGVVSAGKSSYEQYF. The CDR3 DNA reads TGCGGCGTTGTTTCAGCGGGAAAGAGCTCCTACGAGCAGTACTTC.

About this clonotype: One base away lies a much larger clone, so this may be a sequencing read error. No conserved phenylalanine or tryptophan is present at the end of the CDR3, so a read error is the likely explanation. The J gene is TRBJ2-5, the V gene TRBV29-1; tentatively, D is TRBD1 (6 bases). The V end lost 7 bases, the J end lost 5 bases, and 20 bases lay between the germline ends. From germline, CDR1 is SQVTM and CDR2 ANQGSEA. The CDR3 length is 14 residues. The CDR3 nucleotides are TGCAGCGCCGGGACACCCTTGGAGTTCGAGACCCAGTACTAC. Translation: CSAGTPLEFETQYY.